The source of this TCR beta chain is a study of blood T cells in healthy people across ages. Whole-study results and caveats: Getting older went along with TCR beta diversity per million T cells dropping roughly linearly. Comparison with aged donors showed that long-lived donors had more naive CD4+ cells and higher diversity.

This clonotype was detected a few times. Its antigen is unknown. Samples each yielded at least 5.5 micrograms of total RNA. The V end lost 3 bases, the J end lost 1 base, and 19 bases lay between the germline ends. The CDR3 has 16 residues. Germline values: CDR1 DFQATT, CDR2 SNEGSKA (reference sequence). PCR was performed a second time for about 6 to 12 cycles using a sample-barcoded 5' primer and a J-beta primer mix. TCRdb recomputed calls from the 5' RACE reads with MiXCR, one row per CDR3 protein. The data contain 700,000 to 1,000,000 distinct CDR3 sequences, about 42% of them singletons. The chain uses TRBV20-1 and TRBJ2-7, with a weak D call TRBD2 (6 bases). The clonotype originates from a man aged 55 to 70 in good health. Sequencing was performed on blood. CDR3 in amino acids: CSASYLGLPVSYEQYF. CDR3 bases: TGCAGTGCTAGTTACTTGGGACTCCCGGTGTCCTACGAGCAGTACTTC.